This is a list of T cell receptor beta chains from one sample in a study of cytomegalovirus exposure and HLA in healthy donors. Generated by immunoSEQ multiplex PCR, the TCRdb table keeps only in-frame clones and is missing some. The sample lists approximately 200,000 clones, 90% to 95% seen once, with 1% to 1.2% in the top ten. The sequenced sample was PBMCs. The receptors originated from a young woman in good health and CMV-seronegative. The CDR3 runs from the conserved cysteine through the conserved F or W. A D gene is named only where the DNA matches it firmly. Some rows mark clone size as missing; the rest say once, few, many or name a class of expanded clone.

clone size: -
CDR3 length: 17
V gene: TRBV30
D gene: -
J gene: TRBJ1-3
CDR3 protein: CAWSAVRGGIFGNTIYF
CDR3 DNA: TGTGCCTGGAGTGCGGTGAGGGGGGGGATCTTCGGAAACACCATATATTTT

clone size: -
CDR3 length: 15
V gene: TRBV6-4
D gene: -
J gene: TRBJ1-5
CDR3 protein: CAGPSDRKSNQPQHF
CDR3 DNA: TGTGCCGGACCCTCGGACAGAAAAAGCAATCAGCCCCAGCATTTT

clone size: -
CDR3 length: 13
V gene: TRBV29-1
D gene: -
J gene: TRBJ1-2
CDR3 protein: CSDRTVANYGYTF
CDR3 DNA: TGCAGCGACAGGACAGTTGCTAACTATGGCTACACCTTC

clone size: -
CDR3 length: 17
V gene: TRBV18
D gene: TRBD2
J gene: TRBJ2-3
CDR3 protein: CASSPFLAGERADTQYF
CDR3 DNA: TGTGCCAGCTCACCCTTTCTAGCGGGAGAGAGGGCAGATACGCAGTATTTT

clone size: once
CDR3 length: 14
V gene: TRBV29-1
D gene: TRBD1
J gene: TRBJ2-1
CDR3 protein: CSETGVNPYNEQFF
CDR3 DNA: TGCAGCGAAACAGGGGTGAACCCCTACAATGAGCAGTTCTTC

clone size: once
CDR3 length: 15
V gene: TRBV13
D gene: TRBD1
J gene: TRBJ1-4
CDR3 protein: CASSPWDRRYEKLFF
CDR3 DNA: TGTGCCAGCAGCCCCTGGGACAGAAGATACGAAAAACTGTTTTTT

clone size: once
CDR3 length: 15
V gene: TRBV27
D gene: TRBD1
J gene: TRBJ2-1
CDR3 protein: CASSLKGTGYNEQFF
CDR3 DNA: TGTGCCAGCAGTTTAAAGGGGACAGGGTACAATGAGCAGTTCTTC

clone size: -
CDR3 length: 14
V gene: TRBV19
D gene: -
J gene: TRBJ1-2
CDR3 protein: CASSRTGTNYGYTF
CDR3 DNA: TGTGCCAGTAGTAGGACGGGAACTAACTATGGCTACACCTTC

clone size: -
CDR3 length: 18
V gene: TRBV11-2
D gene: TRBD2
J gene: TRBJ2-5
CDR3 protein: CASSLAGGGGSFRETQYF
CDR3 DNA: TGTGCCAGCAGCTTAGCGGGTGGCGGCGGGAGTTTCCGAGAGACCCAGTACTTC

clone size: -
CDR3 length: 15
V gene: TRBV5-1
D gene: TRBD2
J gene: TRBJ2-1
CDR3 protein: CASSPKREPDNEQFF
CDR3 DNA: TGCGCCAGCAGTCCCAAGCGGGAGCCCGACAATGAGCAGTTCTTC

clone size: -
CDR3 length: 19
V gene: TRBV21-1
D gene: -
J gene: TRBJ2-4
CDR3 protein: CASSNYLAEEILAKNIQYF
CDR3 DNA: TGTGCCAGCAGCAATTACCTAGCGGAGGAAATACTAGCCAAAAACATTCAGTACTTC

clone size: -
CDR3 length: 15
V gene: TRBV7-2
D gene: -
J gene: TRBJ2-5
CDR3 protein: CASSLAGGIWETQYF
CDR3 DNA: TGTGCCAGCAGCTTAGCAGGGGGTATCTGGGAGACCCAGTACTTC

clone size: -
CDR3 length: 22
V gene: TRBV4-1
D gene: -
J gene: TRBJ2-1
CDR3 protein: CASSQAPFALNRGFPRYNEQFF
CDR3 DNA: TGCGCCAGCAGCCAAGCCCCCTTCGCGTTGAATCGCGGGTTCCCACGATACAATGAGCAGTTCTTC

clone size: -
CDR3 length: 12
V gene: TRBV10-3
D gene: -
J gene: TRBJ1-2
CDR3 protein: CAISPDTNGYTF
CDR3 DNA: TGTGCCATCAGTCCCGACACGAATGGCTACACCTTC

clone size: once
CDR3 length: 13
V gene: TRBV9
D gene: -
J gene: TRBJ1-4
CDR3 protein: CASSVDPREKLFF
CDR3 DNA: TGTGCCAGCAGCGTAGACCCGCGAGAAAAACTGTTTTTT

clone size: -
CDR3 length: 15
V gene: TRBV9
D gene: -
J gene: TRBJ1-2
CDR3 protein: CASSVAHRTNYGYTF
CDR3 DNA: TGTGCCAGCAGCGTAGCTCACAGGACTAACTATGGCTACACCTTC

clone size: -
CDR3 length: 16
V gene: TRBV6-4
D gene: TRBD2
J gene: TRBJ2-1
CDR3 protein: CASSLTSGRTASEQFF
CDR3 DNA: TGTGCCAGCAGCCTAACTAGCGGGAGAACTGCTAGTGAGCAGTTCTTC

clone size: -
CDR3 length: 15
V gene: TRBV19
D gene: -
J gene: TRBJ2-1
CDR3 protein: CASSITSMGINEQFF
CDR3 DNA: TGTGCCAGTAGTATTACTAGCATGGGTATAAATGAGCAGTTCTTC

clone size: -
CDR3 length: 15
V gene: TRBV27
D gene: TRBD1
J gene: TRBJ1-2
CDR3 protein: CASSLSWQGAFGYTF
CDR3 DNA: TGTGCCAGCAGTTTATCTTGGCAGGGGGCGTTTGGCTACACCTTC

clone size: -
CDR3 length: 16
V gene: TRBV27
D gene: TRBD2
J gene: TRBJ2-7
CDR3 protein: CASSFTSGGFYYEQYF
CDR3 DNA: TGTGCCAGCAGTTTCACTAGCGGGGGTTTTTACTACGAGCAGTACTTC

clone size: -
CDR3 length: 15
V gene: TRBV27
D gene: TRBD1
J gene: TRBJ2-5
CDR3 protein: CASSLSNRQGETQYF
CDR3 DNA: TGTGCCAGCAGCCTCTCCAATAGACAGGGAGAGACCCAGTACTTC

clone size: -
CDR3 length: 17
V gene: TRBV5-4
D gene: -
J gene: TRBJ2-6
CDR3 protein: CASSYPGRLAGANVLTF
CDR3 DNA: TGTGCCAGCAGTTACCCAGGGCGGCTGGCTGGGGCCAACGTCCTGACTTTC

clone size: -
CDR3 length: 14
V gene: TRBV5-1
D gene: -
J gene: TRBJ2-3
CDR3 protein: CASSKPEASDTQYF
CDR3 DNA: TGCGCCAGCAGCAAACCGGAGGCTTCAGATACGCAGTATTTT

clone size: -
CDR3 length: 15
V gene: TRBV30
D gene: -
J gene: TRBJ1-2
CDR3 protein: CAWSWGVRGGYGYTF
CDR3 DNA: TGTGCCTGGAGTTGGGGAGTCCGGGGAGGCTATGGCTACACCTTC

clone size: -
CDR3 length: 13
V gene: TRBV5-1
D gene: TRBD2
J gene: TRBJ2-2
CDR3 protein: CASSSGGTGELFF
CDR3 DNA: TGCGCCAGCAGCTCCGGGGGGACCGGGGAGCTGTTTTTT

clone size: -
CDR3 length: 13
V gene: TRBV9
D gene: -
J gene: TRBJ2-7
CDR3 protein: CASSAGLPYEQYF
CDR3 DNA: TGTGCCAGCAGCGCGGGACTTCCCTACGAGCAGTACTTC

clone size: -
CDR3 length: 15
V gene: TRBV11-2
D gene: TRBD1
J gene: TRBJ2-4
CDR3 protein: CASSTYRGRKNIQYF
CDR3 DNA: TGTGCCAGCAGCACATACAGGGGGCGAAAAAACATTCAGTACTTC

clone size: -
CDR3 length: 13
V gene: TRBV30
D gene: -
J gene: TRBJ2-1
CDR3 protein: CAWSVYRANEQFF
CDR3 DNA: TGTGCCTGGAGTGTTTACAGGGCGAATGAGCAGTTCTTC

clone size: -
CDR3 length: 16
V gene: TRBV5-1
D gene: -
J gene: TRBJ2-7
CDR3 protein: CASSLGNREVPYEQYF
CDR3 DNA: TGCGCCAGCAGCTTAGGGAACAGGGAAGTTCCCTACGAGCAGTACTTC

clone size: -
CDR3 length: 15
V gene: TRBV9
D gene: -
J gene: TRBJ1-4
CDR3 protein: CASSPHRTTNEKLFF
CDR3 DNA: TGTGCCAGCAGCCCCCACAGAACAACTAATGAAAAACTGTTTTTT

clone size: once
CDR3 length: 16
V gene: TRBV9
D gene: TRBD2
J gene: TRBJ2-5
CDR3 protein: CASSVGPGGVGETQYF
CDR3 DNA: TGTGCCAGCAGCGTAGGGCCGGGAGGAGTTGGCGAGACCCAGTACTTC

clone size: -
CDR3 length: 16
V gene: TRBV15
D gene: TRBD1
J gene: TRBJ1-6
CDR3 protein: CATSWYSGTAESPLHF
CDR3 DNA: TGTGCCACCAGCTGGTATAGCGGGACAGCTGAATCACCCCTCCACTTT

clone size: once
CDR3 length: 16
V gene: TRBV6-5
D gene: TRBD2
J gene: TRBJ2-7
CDR3 protein: CASSSKREPAFYEQYF
CDR3 DNA: TGTGCCAGCAGTTCCAAGCGGGAGCCTGCGTTTTACGAGCAGTACTTC

clone size: -
CDR3 length: 16
V gene: TRBV28
D gene: TRBD1
J gene: TRBJ1-2
CDR3 protein: CASSILTGGGLSGYTF
CDR3 DNA: TGTGCCAGCAGCATACTGACAGGGGGCGGTTTAAGTGGCTACACCTTC

clone size: -
CDR3 length: 14
V gene: TRBV5-1
D gene: -
J gene: TRBJ1-4
CDR3 protein: CASSSPGGGEKLFF
CDR3 DNA: TGCGCCAGCAGCTCCCCGGGAGGAGGTGAAAAACTGTTTTTT

clone size: -
CDR3 length: 15
V gene: TRBV7-8
D gene: -
J gene: TRBJ2-1
CDR3 protein: CASSLPMSSYNEQFF
CDR3 DNA: TGTGCCAGCAGCCTCCCTATGAGCTCCTACAATGAGCAGTTCTTC

clone size: -
CDR3 length: 13
V gene: TRBV28
D gene: TRBD1
J gene: TRBJ2-7
CDR3 protein: CASSLTGAYEQYF
CDR3 DNA: TGTGCCAGCAGTTTAACAGGGGCCTACGAGCAGTACTTC

clone size: many
CDR3 length: 17
V gene: TRBV19
D gene: TRBD2
J gene: TRBJ2-3
CDR3 protein: CASSNRVAGGSTDTQYF
CDR3 DNA: TGTGCCAGTAGTAATAGGGTAGCGGGAGGGAGCACAGATACGCAGTATTTT

clone size: -
CDR3 length: 13
V gene: TRBV5-1
D gene: -
J gene: TRBJ2-3
CDR3 protein: CASSLSEADTQYF
CDR3 DNA: TGCGCCAGCAGCTTGTCCGAGGCAGATACGCAGTATTTT

clone size: -
CDR3 length: 15
V gene: TRBV18
D gene: TRBD2
J gene: TRBJ2-1
CDR3 protein: CASSPRASGNNEQFF
CDR3 DNA: TGTGCCAGCTCACCTAGGGCTAGCGGTAACAATGAGCAGTTCTTC